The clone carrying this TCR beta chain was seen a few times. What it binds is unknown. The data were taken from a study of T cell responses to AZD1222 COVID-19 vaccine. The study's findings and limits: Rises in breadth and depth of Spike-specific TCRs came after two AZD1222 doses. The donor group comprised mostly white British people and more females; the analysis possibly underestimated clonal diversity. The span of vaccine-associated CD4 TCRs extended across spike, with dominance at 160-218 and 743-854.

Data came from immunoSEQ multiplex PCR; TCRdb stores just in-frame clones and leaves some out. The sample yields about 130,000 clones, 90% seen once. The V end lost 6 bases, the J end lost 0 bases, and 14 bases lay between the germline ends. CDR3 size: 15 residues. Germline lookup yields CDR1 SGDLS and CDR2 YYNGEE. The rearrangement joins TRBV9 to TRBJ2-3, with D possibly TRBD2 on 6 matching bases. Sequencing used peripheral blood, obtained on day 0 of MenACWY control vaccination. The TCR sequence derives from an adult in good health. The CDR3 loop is CASNLRGLSTDTQYF. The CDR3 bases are TGTGCCAGCAACTTAAGGGGACTCAGCACAGATACGCAGTATTTT.